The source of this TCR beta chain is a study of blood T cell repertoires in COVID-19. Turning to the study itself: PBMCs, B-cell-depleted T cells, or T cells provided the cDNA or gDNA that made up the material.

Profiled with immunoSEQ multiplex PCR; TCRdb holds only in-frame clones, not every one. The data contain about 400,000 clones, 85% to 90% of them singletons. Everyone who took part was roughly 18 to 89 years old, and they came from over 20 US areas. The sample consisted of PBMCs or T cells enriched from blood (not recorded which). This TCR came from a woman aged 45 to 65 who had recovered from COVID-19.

The CDR3 coding sequence is TGTGCCAGCAGCCAGTTCGGGAATGAAGCTTTCTTT. As protein: CASSQFGNEAFF. The chain combines TRBV3-1 (or the pseudogene TRBV3-2) with TRBJ1-1; D uncertain. This CDR3 region has 12 residues. Trimming took off 3 bases at V and 7 bases at J, with 9 bases between the two ends. Germline V gives CDR1 LGHDT, CDR2 YNNKEL (reference sequence).